This T cell receptor (beta chain) appears in the sequencing data of a study of identical twins. General study points: Conclusions leaned on cross-sectional statistical analysis and did not track the same donors over time.

TCRdb fed the 5' RACE reads into MiXCR, producing one record per CDR3 protein. The repertoire has 400,000 to 650,000 distinct CDR3 sequences, 20% to 25% of them found once; the top ten carry about 0.91%. The germline gives CDR1 DFQATT, CDR2 SNEGSKA (reference sequence). This CDR3 is built from 14 residues. With 6 bases clipped from V and 4 bases from J, the junction kept 8 bases outside the gene matches. The donors were all healthy and Caucasian. Concerning this clonotype itself: Its antigen remains unknown.

This same sample was also part of a study on T cells expressing NK-cell markers. That study reports: Over 5 donors had dominant NKG2C+ clonotypes that comprised about 1.0-8% of their CD8+ T cells.

The sequenced sample was CD4+ T cells sorted from blood. The receptor was isolated from a woman younger than 30 in good health. The J gene is TRBJ2-1, the V gene TRBV20-1, with 8 bases identical to TRBD1. This CDR3 reads CSARTGPTYNEQFF. The CDR3 DNA follows: TGCAGTGCGAGGACAGGGCCAACTTACAATGAGCAGTTCTTC.